These 2 T cell receptor beta chains originate from one sample sequenced in a study of a mutant IDH1 vaccine in newly diagnosed glioma. Profiling relied on immunoSEQ multiplex PCR, and the TCRdb table lists in-frame clones only, not all of them. The sample shows 60,000 or so clones, about 88% of them seen only once. Described time point: week 11, during vaccination. Mutant IDH1 20-mer peptide, at 300 ug, made up each vaccine dose, with topical imiquimod. These receptors' targets are unknown. This sample comprised PBMCs, obtained from a glioma patient whose treatment included an IDH1 peptide vaccine. All receptors derive from a man aged 35 to 55 with glioma.

The chain combines TRBV7-8 with TRBJ1-5; D gene uncertain. This CDR3 has 13 residues. CDR1 and CDR2 (germline): SGHVS, FQNEAQ. The ends were cut back, 0 bases at V and 6 bases at J, with 6 bases in the middle. For the CDR3, the DNA is TGTGCCAGCAGCTTAGCGTTCGGTCAGCCCCAGCATTTT. It is translated as CASSLAFGQPQHF.

This chain links TRBV28 with TRBJ2-1; D tentatively fits TRBD1 or TRBD2 (5 bases each). This CDR3 comprises 14 residues. Trimming pared 3 bases from V and 8 bases from J, leaving 14 bases between. Germline V CDR1 and CDR2: MDHEN, SYDVKM. CDR3 in DNA: TGTGCCAGCAGTTTGGGGGATCGCTTCGATGAGCAGTTCTTC. It codes for CASSLGDRFDEQFF.